These 32 T cell receptor beta chains share one sample of origin, sequenced in a study of control samples from healthy donors and cancer patients. Measured with immunoSEQ multiplex PCR; TCRdb has only the in-frame clones, and not every one. Among 150,000 to 200,000 clones listed, 91% were seen once. The sequencing input was blood. All receptors come from a woman aged 30 to 39 in good health.

In nucleotides, the CDR3 is TGCAGTGCCAGTACTAGCGGGAGTTACGAGCAGTACTTC. As protein: CSASTSGSYEQYF. This chain uses TRBV20-1 with TRBJ2-7; TRBD2 matches at 11 bases. The V and J ends lost 6 bases and 4 bases, in that order; junction bases with no gene match: 5. The CDR3 consists of 13 residues. Looked up from germline, CDR1 is DFQATT and CDR2 is SNEGSKA (reference sequence).

The rearrangement joins TRBV6-5 to TRBJ1-1; 9 bases fit TRBD1. V was pared by 6 bases and J by 1 base, with 3 bases of the junction left unmatched. CDR3 length: 14 amino acids. Germline values: CDR1 MNHEY, CDR2 SVGAGI. The CDR3 region has the DNA TGTGCCAGCAGGGAGACAGGGGGGAACACTGAAGCTTTCTTT. Translation gives CASRETGGNTEAFF.

As concerns this clone: Within the sample, other DNA sequences also encode this same CDR3. The chain is built from TRBV25-1 and TRBJ2-7; TRBD1 aligns across 9 bases. V lost 7 bases, J lost 4 bases, and 5 bases stayed unmatched. The length of the CDR3 is 13 residues. CDR1 is MGHDK, CDR2 SYGVNS, per germline. The CDR3 loop reads CASKGQGGYEQYF. CDR3 in DNA: TGTGCCAGCAAGGGACAGGGAGGGTACGAGCAGTACTTC.

This clone appeared once. This chain uses TRBV5-1 with TRBJ1-2; D not certain. Trimming removed 0 bases from V and 3 bases from J, with 9 bases in between. CDR3 length equals 14 residues. Germline V gene sequence: CDR1 SGHRS, CDR2 YFSETQ. In DNA form, the CDR3 reads TGCGCCAGCAGCTTGGGGCAGGCCTACTATGGCTACACCTTC. Its protein product is CASSLGQAYYGYTF.

The rearrangement uses TRBV12-3 or TRBV12-4 and TRBJ1-2; D not certain. This CDR3 has 13 amino acids. The ends were cut back, 5 bases at V and 4 bases at J, with 11 bases in the middle. The CDR3 nucleotides read TGTGCCAGCAGTGTAGGGAGTGGCTATGGCTACACCTTC. It is translated as CASSVGSGYGYTF.

The chain recombines TRBV9 with TRBJ2-7, with 11 positions matching TRBD1. The CDR3 covers 15 residues. The V segment lost 4 bases and the J segment 4 bases; nucleotides outside the gene matches: 7. Germline CDR1 SGDLS, CDR2 YYNGEE. Written as DNA, the CDR3 is TGTGCCAGCAGCCCTAGGGGACAGGGGGTATACGAGCAGTACTTC. Its translation is CASSPRGQGVYEQYF.

The V gene is TRBV2, the J gene TRBJ1-5; D not certain. The CDR3 covers 15 residues. Per germline, CDR1 SNHLY and CDR2 FYNNEI. Trimming shortened V by 4 bases and J by 1 base, and 11 bases separated the two germline ends. The CDR3 spells CASSVSGMSNQPQHF. DNA of the CDR3: TGTGCCAGCAGTGTCTCCGGTATGAGCAATCAGCCCCAGCATTTT.

The CDR3: CATSRDPGSTDTQYF. The CDR3 coding sequence is TGTGCCACCAGCAGAGATCCGGGGAGCACAGATACGCAGTATTTT. The J gene is TRBJ2-3, the V gene TRBV15; tentative D call: TRBD2 (5 bases). Trimming took 0 bases from V and 0 from J, leaving 7 bases between them. CDR3 length: 15 residues. The germline gives CDR1 LNHNV, CDR2 YYDKDF (reference sequence).

The chain employs TRBV29-1 and TRBJ2-4; D is ambiguous. The length of the CDR3 is 10 residues. V was pared by 4 bases and J by 7 bases, with 5 bases between. Germline V gene sequence: CDR1 SQVTM, CDR2 ANQGSEA. CDR3 coding DNA: TGCAGCGTTGGTGAGAACATTCAGTACTTC. The encoded protein is CSVGENIQYF.

This chain joins TRBV19 and TRBJ2-5; 12 nucleotides line up with TRBD2. After removal of 5 bases from V and 1 base from J, the junction contained 5 bases not matched to a gene. Germline V lookup: CDR1 LNHDA, CDR2 SQIVND (reference sequence). The CDR3 contains 16 residues. CDR3 sequence: CASSRTSGAPQETQYF. The CDR3 coding sequence is TGTGCCAGTAGTCGGACTAGCGGGGCTCCCCAAGAGACCCAGTACTTC.

The chain uses TRBV9 and TRBJ2-1, with 10 bases identical to TRBD1. Germline assignment: CDR1 SGDLS and CDR2 YYNGEE. Trimming at V came to 2 bases and at J to 7 bases, leaving 6 bases not matched to a gene. This CDR3 is 15 amino acids long. Here the CDR3 reads CASSVGTGEGNEQFF. Here the CDR3 DNA reads TGTGCCAGCAGCGTGGGGACAGGGGAAGGGAATGAGCAGTTCTTC. The full variable domain, with the rest looked up from reference TRBV9 and TRBJ2-1, is DSGVTQTPKHLITATGQRVTLRCSPRSGDLSVYWYQQSLDQGLQFLIQYYNGEERAKGNILERFSAQQFPDLHSELNLSSLELGDSALYFCASSVGTGEGNEQFFGPGTRLTVL.

V gene TRBV7-8 combines with J gene TRBJ2-3; D remains unclear. V lost 1 base, J lost 6 bases, and 14 bases lay in between. CDR3 length: 15 amino acids. The germline V gene encodes CDR1 SGHVS and CDR2 FQNEAQ. The CDR3 DNA follows: TGTGCCAGCAGCTTAGTTCGGCTACCTGAGGATACGCAGTATTTT. It codes for CASSLVRLPEDTQYF.

CDR3: CASSLIGRSNYGYTF. DNA of the CDR3: TGTGCCAGCAGCTTAATTGGGAGGTCTAACTATGGCTACACCTTC. The chain carries TRBV7-9 and TRBJ1-2; D remains ambiguous. CDR1 and CDR2 (germline): SEHNR, FQNEAQ (reference sequence). The CDR3 sequence is 15 residues long. Trimming took off 2 bases at V and 0 bases at J, with 10 bases between the two ends.

This clone has only one observation. The chain couples TRBV6-5 to TRBJ1-6; D uncertain. CDR3 length: 13 amino acids. V gave up 6 bases and J gave up 4 bases, with 7 bases separating them. Germline V gene data show CDR1 as MNHEY and CDR2 as SVGAGI. This CDR3 reads CASRRVYNSPLHF. CDR3 coding DNA: TGTGCCAGCAGGAGGGTTTATAATTCACCCCTCCACTTT.

V and J are TRBV7-9 and TRBJ1-2, with D hard to call. The CDR3 sequence is 14 residues long. CDR1 is SEHNR, CDR2 FQNEAQ, per germline (reference sequence). Trimming removed 7 bases at V and 6 bases at J, with 18 bases between. Here the CDR3 reads CASNLKGPRDGYTF. CDR3 nucleotide sequence: TGTGCCAGCAACCTCAAAGGACCTCGGGATGGCTACACCTTC.

This clone was recorded once. The chain combines TRBV10-3 with TRBJ2-1, with no clear D. Germline lookup yields CDR1 ENHRY and CDR2 SYGVKD. V was trimmed by 3 bases and J by 5 bases, leaving 2 bases between them. The CDR3 spans 11 residues. This CDR3 is CAISDHNEQFF. In DNA form, the CDR3 reads TGTGCCATCAGTGATCACAATGAGCAGTTCTTC.

The CDR3 spells CASSLEWREAEAFF. The CDR3 coding sequence is TGTGCCAGCAGCTTAGAGTGGAGGGAGGCTGAAGCTTTCTTT. This chain uses TRBV7-9 with TRBJ1-1; D is unresolved. Germline loops: CDR1 SEHNR, CDR2 FQNEAQ (reference sequence). V lost 1 base to trimming and J lost 6 bases, with 12 bases between them. The CDR3 sequence is 14 residues long.

The chain links TRBV6-4 to TRBJ2-2, with 12 bases identical to TRBD1. The CDR3 covers 17 residues. Losses at the gene ends were 4 bases for V and 4 bases for J; bases not matched to a gene: 7. The germline CDR1 and CDR2 sequences are MRHNA and SNTAGT. CDR3 nucleotides: TGTGCCAGCAGTGTGACCGGGACAGGGGGCCCCACCGGGGAGCTGTTTTTT. This codes for CASSVTGTGGPTGELFF.

The rearrangement joins TRBV3-1 (or the pseudogene TRBV3-2) to TRBJ1-1, with a possible D match to TRBD1 (6 bases). CDR3 size: 12 residues. V lost 5 bases and J 8 bases, leaving 12 bases between the germline ends. Germline CDR1 is LGHDT and CDR2 is YNNKEL (reference sequence). Written as DNA, the CDR3 is TGTGCCAGCAGCATAGGGGGGGCCGAAGCTTTCTTT. Encoded protein: CASSIGGAEAFF.

This sequence joins TRBV6-5 and TRBJ2-7, with D possibly TRBD1 on 6 matching bases. Germline V gene data show CDR1 as MNHEY and CDR2 as SVGAGI. CDR3 size: 14 residues. Trimming took 0 bases from V and 2 from J, leaving 8 bases between them. CDR3 in amino acids: CASSYSQGPYEQYF. CDR3 in DNA: TGTGCCAGCAGTTACTCGCAGGGGCCCTACGAGCAGTACTTC.

The chain couples TRBV24-1 to TRBJ2-3, with a weak D call TRBD1 (5 bases). The CDR3 covers 16 residues. Germline loops: CDR1 KGHDR, CDR2 SFDVKD. V gave up 4 bases and J gave up 0 bases, with 13 bases separating them. CDR3 residues: CATSDATASSTDTQYF. The CDR3, as DNA: TGTGCCACCAGTGACGCGACAGCTTCTAGCACAGATACGCAGTATTTT.

This rearrangement joins TRBV5-6 to TRBJ2-1; TRBD2 matches 14 bases. The CDR3 spans 16 residues. Germline assignment: CDR1 SGHDT and CDR2 YYEEEE. V dropped 2 bases and J dropped 6; count of bases not matched to a gene: 4. This CDR3 reads CASSLRLAGGPNEQFF. The CDR3 DNA reads as TGTGCCAGCAGCTTACGACTAGCGGGAGGGCCCAATGAGCAGTTCTTC.

In DNA, the CDR3 is TGTGCCAGCTCACGAAGGACAGACAACACTGAAGCTTTCTTT. Translating it yields CASSRRTDNTEAFF. The rearrangement links TRBV18 to TRBJ1-1; the D gene is possibly TRBD1 (6 bases). This CDR3 is built from 14 residues. The germline V and J ends were trimmed by 4 bases and 2 bases, with 11 bases remaining between them. The germline gives CDR1 KGHSH, CDR2 LQKENI.

The rearrangement uses TRBV6-2 or TRBV6-3 and TRBJ1-2, with D possibly TRBD1 on 6 matching bases. Per germline, CDR1 MNHEY and CDR2 SVGEGT. This CDR3 spans 12 amino acids. Trimming took 2 bases from V and 9 from J, leaving 10 bases between them. The DNA of the CDR3 is TGTGCCAGCAGTTACGAGGGGGATCGCTACACCTTC. Residues: CASSYEGDRYTF.

The chain carries TRBV7-9 and TRBJ1-4; 9 positions agree with TRBD1. Trimming removed 5 bases from V and 7 bases from J; junction bases left unmatched: 2. The CDR3 sequence is 13 residues long. The V gene's germline CDR1 is SEHNR and CDR2 FQNEAQ (reference sequence). The CDR3 DNA follows: TGTGCCAGCAGCCGGGACAGGGTTGAAAAACTGTTTTTT. Its translation: CASSRDRVEKLFF.

This chain joins TRBV15 and TRBJ2-1; the match to TRBD1 covers 10 bases. Germline V CDR1 and CDR2: LNHNV, YYDKDF (reference sequence). The CDR3 spans 15 residues. V shed 6 bases, J shed 2 bases, and the junction held 4 bases outside the gene matches. CDR3: CATSTGQGAYNEQFF. Here the CDR3 DNA reads TGTGCCACCAGTACAGGACAGGGGGCCTACAATGAGCAGTTCTTC.

This chain connects TRBV19 to TRBJ2-2; D possibly corresponds to TRBD2 (6 bases). The CDR3 is 17 residues long. CDR1 is LNHDA and CDR2 is SQIVND in the germline V gene (reference sequence). Trimming stripped 1 base from V and 5 bases from J, with 17 bases between. The CDR3 sequence: CASSIVGTSSLTGELFF. The CDR3 region has the DNA TGTGCCAGTAGTATAGTGGGAACTAGCAGCCTAACCGGGGAGCTGTTTTTT. Supplemented by reference TRBV19 and TRBJ2-2, the full variable domain reads DGGITQSPKYLFRKEGQNVTLSCEQNLNHDAMYWYRQDPGQGLRLIYYSQIVNDFQKGDIAEGYSVSREKKESFPLTVTSAQKNPTAFYLCASSIVGTSSLTGELFFGEGSRLTVL.

V and J are TRBV7-2 and TRBJ1-1, with a possible D match to TRBD1 (5 bases). V shed 2 bases and J shed 5 bases, with 12 bases lying between them. Germline values: CDR1 SGHTA, CDR2 FQGNSA. The CDR3 sequence is 14 residues long. CDR3 residues: CASSLSSGGTEAFF. The CDR3 nucleotides are TGTGCCAGCAGCTTATCGTCCGGGGGTACTGAAGCTTTCTTT.

The chain is built from TRBV12-3 or TRBV12-4 and TRBJ2-5; D gene ambiguous. The CDR3 sequence is 13 residues long. Trimming stripped 5 bases from V and 2 bases from J, with 9 bases between. The chain's CDR3 is CASSGGQQETQYF. CDR3 DNA: TGTGCCAGCAGTGGTGGCCAGCAAGAGACCCAGTACTTC.

The genes are TRBV19 and TRBJ2-1; D tentatively reads TRBD1 or TRBD2 (5 bases each). Trimming stripped 5 bases from V and 2 bases from J, with 13 bases between. The CDR3 spans 15 residues. Looked up from germline, CDR1 is LNHDA and CDR2 is SQIVND (reference sequence). The CDR3 sequence is CASSFGTDTYNEQFF. In DNA form, the CDR3 reads TGTGCCAGTAGTTTCGGGACGGATACCTACAATGAGCAGTTCTTC.

The chain employs TRBV6-4 and TRBJ2-1, with 9 positions matching TRBD2. Looked up from germline, CDR1 is MRHNA and CDR2 is SNTAGT. Trimming at V came to 5 bases and at J to 1 base, leaving 3 bases not matched to a gene. CDR3 size: 15 residues. The CDR3 DNA reads as TGTGCCAGCAGTTCTAGCGGGAATTCCTACAATGAGCAGTTCTTC. Protein product: CASSSSGNSYNEQFF.

The chain has TRBV6-5 and TRBJ2-1, with D perhaps matching TRBD2 (6 bases). CDR3 length: 13 residues. Per germline, CDR1 MNHEY and CDR2 SVGAGI. V lost 7 bases, J lost 6 bases, and 13 bases lay in between. CDR3 residues: CASTGELVNEQFF. The CDR3 DNA is TGTGCCAGCACGGGGGAGTTGGTCAATGAGCAGTTCTTC.